A single sample gave rise to the 16 T cell receptor beta chains below, sequenced in a study of blood T cell repertoires in COVID-19. Repertoires were generated with immunoSEQ multiplex PCR, while TCRdb's copy carries only in-frame clones and drops some. The sample carries 120,000 to 150,000 clones, approximately 78% recorded once. The sample consisted of peripheral blood. The source of these receptors is a woman older than 75 with acute or convalescent COVID-19.

This chain uses TRBV4-1 with TRBJ2-5; 9 nucleotides align to TRBD2. Per germline, CDR1 MGHRA and CDR2 YSYEKL. The ends lost 2 bases at V and 3 bases at J; junction bases unmatched: 1. This CDR3 spans 14 amino acids. The CDR3 loop is CASSQLAGEETQYF. In nucleotides, the CDR3 is TGCGCCAGCAGCCAATTAGCGGGGGAAGAGACCCAGTACTTC.

CDR3 coding DNA: TGTGCCAGCAGCTCAAAGCCGATCCAAGAGACCCAGTACTTC. This encodes CASSSKPIQETQYF. The V call is TRBV7-9, the J call TRBJ2-5; D not certain. Germline V CDR1 and CDR2: SEHNR, FQNEAQ (reference sequence). This CDR3 has 14 amino acids. Trimming left V 4 bases short and J 1 base short, with 10 bases between.

The CDR3 spells CASKQGYTGELFF. The CDR3 nucleotides are TGTGCCAGCAAGCAGGGATACACCGGGGAGCTGTTTTTT. This chain links TRBV2 with TRBJ2-2, with D possibly matching TRBD1 (5 bases). Germline assignment: CDR1 SNHLY and CDR2 FYNNEI. V was pared by 7 bases and J by 3 bases, with 9 bases between. This CDR3 spans 13 amino acids.

CDR3 in amino acids: CASSWTGGADTEAFF. CDR3 DNA: TGTGCCAGCAGTTGGACAGGGGGCGCAGACACTGAAGCTTTCTTT. This chain connects TRBV6-5 to TRBJ1-1; 11 nucleotides align to TRBD1. The J segment lost 3 bases and the V segment lost 4 bases, leaving 4 bases of the junction unmatched. Germline V gene sequence: CDR1 MNHEY, CDR2 SVGAGI. This CDR3 spans 15 amino acids.

The chain employs TRBV28 and TRBJ1-5, with 7 bases that match TRBD1. Germline CDR1 is MDHEN and CDR2 is SYDVKM. Trimming cost V 1 base and J 0 bases; bases outside gene matches: 12. CDR3 length equals 19 residues. This CDR3 is CASSLFLSTGTYSNQPQHF. In DNA, the CDR3 is TGTGCCAGCAGTTTATTCCTTTCGACAGGGACTTATAGCAATCAGCCCCAGCATTTT.

This clone was counted between two and nine times. The chain recombines TRBV11-2 with TRBJ2-4, with TRBD1 as a possible D gene (6 bases). There are 15 residues in the CDR3. Germline V CDR1 and CDR2: SGHAT, FQNNGV. V dropped 4 bases and J dropped 6 bases, with 16 bases sitting between them. The CDR3 sequence: CASSSRRQAANIQYF. The CDR3 nucleotides read TGTGCCAGCAGCTCCCGCAGACAGGCGGCAAACATTCAGTACTTC.

The V gene is TRBV7-3, the J gene TRBJ2-1, with 7 bases aligning to TRBD2. Germline CDR1 is SGHTA and CDR2 is FQGTGA. The V segment lost 1 base and the J segment 6 bases; nucleotides outside the gene matches: 9. CDR3 length: 16 amino acids. CDR3 sequence: CASSLRGAGVSNEQFF. The CDR3 DNA is TGTGCCAGCAGCTTAAGAGGGGCGGGGGTTAGCAATGAGCAGTTCTTC.

This rearrangement joins TRBV3-1 (or the pseudogene TRBV3-2) to TRBJ1-5, with D possibly matching TRBD1 (5 bases). The CDR3 totals 15 residues. The germline V and J ends were trimmed by 4 bases and 1 base, with 11 bases remaining between them. Looked up from germline, CDR1 is LGHDT and CDR2 is YNNKEL (reference sequence). For the CDR3, the DNA is TGTGCCAGCAGCCGGCGCGGGGGGAGCAATCAGCCCCAGCATTTT. The encoded protein is CASSRRGGSNQPQHF.

The chain is built from TRBV28 and TRBJ2-7, with TRBD1 matching over 9 bases. The CDR3 contains 15 residues. CDR1 and CDR2 from the germline V gene are MDHEN and SYDVKM. J was trimmed by 5 bases and V by 3 bases; bases with no gene match: 8. The CDR3: CASSFPGQGNNEQYF. The CDR3 nucleotides are TGTGCCAGCAGTTTTCCGGGACAGGGTAACAACGAGCAGTACTTC.

V gene TRBV11-2 combines with J gene TRBJ2-1, with 12 bases lining up with TRBD2. The V gene end was trimmed by 3 bases and the J gene end by 9 bases; junction bases not matched to a gene: 12. This CDR3 contains 17 residues. Germline assignment: CDR1 SGHAT and CDR2 FQNNGV. In DNA, the CDR3 is TGTGCCAGCAGCTTTCCCCTAGCGGGAGGGCCATGGAGTGAGCAGTTCTTC. This translates into CASSFPLAGGPWSEQFF.

The DNA for the CDR3 is TGTGCCAGCAGCGGACGGGACAGGTCCTACAATGAGCAGTTCTTC. It codes for CASSGRDRSYNEQFF. J is TRBJ2-1 and V is TRBV7-8; 8 bases agree with TRBD1. CDR1 is SGHVS, CDR2 FQNEAQ, per germline. CDR3 length equals 15 residues. The ends lost 5 bases at V and 1 base at J; junction bases unmatched: 4.

This sequence joins TRBV11-2 and TRBJ1-2, with 7 bases fitting TRBD1. The CDR3 has 15 amino acids. J lost 9 bases, V lost 4 bases, and 14 bases had no gene match. CDR1 is SGHAT, CDR2 FQNNGV, per germline. CDR3 in amino acids: CASSSLIQGDLRYTF. The DNA of the CDR3 is TGTGCCAGCAGCTCCCTGATTCAGGGGGACCTGCGCTACACCTTC. Drawing the rest from reference TRBV11-2 and TRBJ1-2, the complete variable domain is EAGVAQSPRYKIIEKRQSVAFWCNPISGHATLYWYQQILGQGPKLLIQFQNNGVVDDSQLPKDRFSAERLKGVDSTLKIQPAKLEDSAVYLCASSSLIQGDLRYTFGSGTRLTVV.

The chain uses TRBV7-9 and TRBJ2-7, with 8 bases lining up with TRBD1. After removal of 5 bases from V and 3 bases from J, the junction contained 18 bases not matched to a gene. The CDR3 totals 18 residues. Looked up from germline, CDR1 is SEHNR and CDR2 is FQNEAQ (reference sequence). CDR3 in DNA: TGTGCCAGCAGCCGAATAACTTTATCCAGGGGGCTCAGCTACGAGCAGTACTTC. Translating it yields CASSRITLSRGLSYEQYF.

V is TRBV3-1 (or the pseudogene TRBV3-2) and J is TRBJ1-2, with TRBD1 matching 7 bases. Per germline, CDR1 LGHDT and CDR2 YNNKEL (reference sequence). This CDR3 region has 14 residues. V was clipped by 6 bases and J by 8 bases; unmatched bases: 12. CDR3 DNA: TGTGCCAGCAGAAACCCCGGGACAGATATGGGCTACACCTTC. Residues: CASRNPGTDMGYTF.

V usage is TRBV7-2 and J usage is TRBJ1-1; 8 bases are shared with TRBD1. The V segment lost 7 bases and the J segment 0 bases; nucleotides outside the gene matches: 16. The CDR3 is 18 residues long. CDR1 SGHTA and CDR2 FQGNSA come from the germline V gene. CDR3 nucleotide sequence: TGTGCCAGCACCCTGGGGTTCAGGGGGCGCGCCATGAACACTGAAGCTTTCTTT. It codes for CASTLGFRGRAMNTEAFF.

This chain connects TRBV6-5 to TRBJ2-1, with a possible D match to TRBD2 (5 bases). The CDR3 runs to 12 residues. CDR1 MNHEY and CDR2 SVGAGI come from the germline V gene. Trimming removed 5 bases from V and 8 bases from J, with 10 bases in between. The CDR3 loop is CASSPSGDEQFF. The CDR3 coding sequence is TGTGCCAGCAGTCCCTCCGGGGATGAGCAGTTCTTC.